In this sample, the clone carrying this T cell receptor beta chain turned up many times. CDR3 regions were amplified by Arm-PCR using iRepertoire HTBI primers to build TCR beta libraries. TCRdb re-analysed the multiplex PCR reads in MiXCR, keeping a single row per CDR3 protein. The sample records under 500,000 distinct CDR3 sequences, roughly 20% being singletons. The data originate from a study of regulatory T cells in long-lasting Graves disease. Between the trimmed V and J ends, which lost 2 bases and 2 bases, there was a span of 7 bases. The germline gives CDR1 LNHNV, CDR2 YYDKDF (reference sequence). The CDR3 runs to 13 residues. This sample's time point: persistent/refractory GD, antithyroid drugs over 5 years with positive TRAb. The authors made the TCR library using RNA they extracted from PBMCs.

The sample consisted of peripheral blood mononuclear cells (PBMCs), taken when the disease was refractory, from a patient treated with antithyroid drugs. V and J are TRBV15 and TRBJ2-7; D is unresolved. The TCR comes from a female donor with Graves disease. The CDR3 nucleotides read TGTGCCACCAGCAGACAAGGTCCCTACGAGCAGTACTTC. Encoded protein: CATSRQGPYEQYF.